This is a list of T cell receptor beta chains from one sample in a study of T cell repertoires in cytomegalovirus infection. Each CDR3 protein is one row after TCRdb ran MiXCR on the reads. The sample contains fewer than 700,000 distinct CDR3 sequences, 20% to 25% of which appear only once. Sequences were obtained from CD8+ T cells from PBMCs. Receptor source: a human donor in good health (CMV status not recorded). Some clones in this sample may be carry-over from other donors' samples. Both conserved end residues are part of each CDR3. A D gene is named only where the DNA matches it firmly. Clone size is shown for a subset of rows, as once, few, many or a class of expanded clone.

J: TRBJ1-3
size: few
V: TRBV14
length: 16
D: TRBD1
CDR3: CASSLPGQSSGNTIYF
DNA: TGTGCCAGCAGCCTTCCGGGACAGAGCTCTGGAAACACCATATATTTT

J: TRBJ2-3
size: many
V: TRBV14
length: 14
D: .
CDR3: CASSQAIRTDTQYF
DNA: TGTGCCAGCAGCCAAGCTATTCGAACGGATACGCAGTATTTT

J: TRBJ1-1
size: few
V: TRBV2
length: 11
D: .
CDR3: CASRGGFEAFF
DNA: TGTGCCAGCAGGGGGGGGTTTGAAGCTTTCTTT

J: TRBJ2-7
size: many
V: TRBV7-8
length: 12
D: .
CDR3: CASSLALREQYF
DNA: TGTGCCAGCAGCTTAGCCTTGAGAGAGCAGTACTTC

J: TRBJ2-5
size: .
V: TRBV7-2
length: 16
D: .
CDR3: CASSPEGGALGEIQYF
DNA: TGTGCCAGCAGCCCCGAGGGGGGGGCACTTGGAGAGATCCAGTACTTC

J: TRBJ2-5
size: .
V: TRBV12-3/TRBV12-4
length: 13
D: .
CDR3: CASSEQGWETQYF
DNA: TGTGCCAGCAGTGAACAGGGTTGGGAGACCCAGTACTTC

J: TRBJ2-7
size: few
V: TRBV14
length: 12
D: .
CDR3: CASSQYIHEQYF
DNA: TGTGCCAGCAGCCAATATATTCACGAGCAGTACTTC

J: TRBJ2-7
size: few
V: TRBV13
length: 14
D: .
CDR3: CANSSASDSYEQYF
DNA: TGTGCCAACAGCTCCGCCTCGGACAGTTACGAGCAGTACTTC

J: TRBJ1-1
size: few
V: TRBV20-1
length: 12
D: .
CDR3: CSARSHIPEAFF
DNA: TGCAGTGCTAGATCCCACATACCTGAAGCTTTCTTT

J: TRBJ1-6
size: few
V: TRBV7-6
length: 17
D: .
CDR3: CASSLSPGDAYNSPLHF
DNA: TGTGCCAGCAGCTTAAGTCCAGGGGATGCGTATAATTCACCCCTCCACTTT

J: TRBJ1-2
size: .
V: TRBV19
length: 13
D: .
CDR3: CASTPTPADGYTF
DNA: TGTGCCAGTACTCCGACGCCGGCGGATGGCTACACCTTC

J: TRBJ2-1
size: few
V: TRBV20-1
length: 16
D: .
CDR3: CSARDGAYNEHNEQFF
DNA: TGCAGTGCTAGAGATGGGGCCTACAATGAGCACAATGAGCAGTTCTTC

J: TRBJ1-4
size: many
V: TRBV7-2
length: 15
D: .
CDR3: CASSLVGTTNEKLFF
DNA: TGTGCCAGCAGCTTAGTCGGAACAACTAATGAAAAACTGTTTTTT

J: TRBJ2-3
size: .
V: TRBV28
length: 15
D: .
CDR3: CASSPWDQSTDTQYF
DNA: TGTGCCAGCAGTCCTTGGGACCAAAGCACAGATACGCAGTATTTT

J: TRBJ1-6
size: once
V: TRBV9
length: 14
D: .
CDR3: CASSVEGGNSPLHF
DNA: TGTGCCAGCAGCGTAGAAGGCGGGAATTCACCCCTCCACTTT

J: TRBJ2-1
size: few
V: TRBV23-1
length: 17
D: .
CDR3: CASSQSGSHESYNEQFF
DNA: TGCGCCAGCAGTCAATCGGGAAGCCATGAAAGTTACAATGAGCAGTTCTTC

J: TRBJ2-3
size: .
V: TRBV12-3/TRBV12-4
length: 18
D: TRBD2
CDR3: CASTPLGLAGGLTDTQYF
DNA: TGTGCCAGCACCCCTCTTGGACTAGCGGGGGGGCTGACAGATACGCAGTATTTT

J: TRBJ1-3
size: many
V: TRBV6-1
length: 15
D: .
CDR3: CASSEHVRPGDTIYF
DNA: TGTGCCAGCAGTGAACATGTCAGGCCCGGCGACACCATATATTTT

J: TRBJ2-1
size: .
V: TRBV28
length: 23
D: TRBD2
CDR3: CASSTFFIRLAGGIMGSYNEQFF
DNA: TGTGCCAGCAGCACATTTTTCATCCGACTAGCGGGGGGGATTATGGGCTCCTACAATGAGCAGTTCTTC

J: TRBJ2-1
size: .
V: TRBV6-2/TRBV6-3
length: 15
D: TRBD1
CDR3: CASSYRPGGLDEQFF
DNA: TGTGCCAGCAGTTACAGGCCAGGGGGCTTGGATGAGCAGTTCTTC